Below, 29 T cell receptor beta chains from the same sample are listed, as sequenced in a study of blood T cell repertoires in COVID-19. TCRdb keeps only in-frame clones here, not all; method: immunoSEQ multiplex PCR. This table has 200,000 or so clones, about 91% appearing once. Input material: PBMCs or T cells enriched from blood (not recorded which). The origin of the receptors is a woman aged 40 to 55 with acute COVID-19.

This clone was picked up one time. The chain uses TRBV6-5 and TRBJ1-1, with D possibly matching TRBD1 (5 bases). Germline lookup yields CDR1 MNHEY and CDR2 SVGAGI. V was shortened by 8 bases and J by 11 bases, with 18 bases between the two germline ends. CDR3 length: 12 amino acids. CDR3 sequence: CASRKFGGRAFF. CDR3 DNA sequence: TGTGCCAGCCGAAAATTCGGGGGAAGGGCTTTCTTT.

The chain is built from TRBV10-2 and TRBJ2-5, with TRBD1 as a possible D gene (6 bases). The CDR3 covers 12 residues. V was clipped by 7 bases and J by 5 bases, with 11 bases between them. Germline assignment: CDR1 WSHSY and CDR2 SAAADI. For the CDR3, the DNA is TGCGCCAGCATCGGGCAGGGGGAGACCCAGTACTTC. As protein: CASIGQGETQYF.

The V gene is TRBV5-1, the J gene TRBJ2-3, with D tentatively TRBD2 (5 bases). The CDR3 runs 13 residues. Germline lookup yields CDR1 SGHRS and CDR2 YFSETQ. V lost 0 bases to trimming and J lost 5 bases, with 7 bases between them. DNA of the CDR3: TGCGCCAGCAGCTTGGCCGGGGTAGATACGCAGTATTTT. Amino acid sequence: CASSLAGVDTQYF.

V and J are TRBV10-3 and TRBJ1-3; D call uncertain. Germline V gives CDR1 ENHRY, CDR2 SYGVKD. The V and J ends lost 9 bases and 0 bases respectively, with 9 bases between them. The CDR3 runs 13 residues. The CDR3 DNA sequence: TGTGCCATTACAGCGGACTCTGGAAACACCATATATTTT. Amino acid sequence: CAITADSGNTIYF.

Notes on this clone: Other DNA sequences in the same sample also yield this CDR3. V is TRBV18 and J is TRBJ1-5, with D possibly being TRBD1 (6 bases). The CDR3 contains 14 residues. V shed 3 bases and J shed 4 bases, with 10 bases lying between them. Germline V gives CDR1 KGHSH, CDR2 LQKENI. The CDR3 DNA reads TGTGCCAGCTCACCCAGTCAGGGGAATCAGCCCCAGCATTTT. Translation: CASSPSQGNQPQHF.

V usage is TRBV30 and J usage is TRBJ1-5, with D uncertain. V gave up 1 base and J gave up 1 base, with 14 bases separating them. The CDR3 is 16 amino acids. The germline V gene encodes CDR1 GTSNPN and CDR2 SVGIG (reference sequence). The CDR3 bases are TGTGCCTGGAGTGAAAAATTCGGGTGGAGCAATCAGCCCCAGCATTTT. Translation gives CAWSEKFGWSNQPQHF.

The CDR3 protein is CASGLLPGGQGRAASNQPQHF. Written as DNA, the CDR3 is TGTGCTAGTGGTTTGCTCCCCGGAGGACAGGGAAGAGCAGCTAGCAATCAGCCCCAGCATTTT. The gene calls are TRBV12-5 and TRBJ1-5; 8 bases map to TRBD1. The CDR3 runs to 21 residues. Germline V CDR1 and CDR2: LGHNT, FRNRAP. Germline trimming cut 2 bases from V and 0 bases from J; bases unmatched to any gene: 18.

The chain combines TRBV21-1 with TRBJ2-2; TRBD2, as called in the table, went unchecked against the DNA. TRBV21-1 is a pseudogene locus. CDR3 length: 17 amino acids. The CDR3 here is CASSKGSGGANTGELFF. Written as DNA, the CDR3 is TGTGCCAGCAGCAAAGGAAGTGGGGGGGCTAACACCGGGGAGCTGTTTTTT.

Only one count was recorded for this clone. The genes are TRBV5-1 and TRBJ2-7; D perhaps matches TRBD1 (6 bases). CDR1 and CDR2 from the germline V gene are SGHRS and YFSETQ. The CDR3 has 13 residues. V gave up 2 bases and J gave up 3 bases, with 9 bases separating them. CDR3 bases: TGCGCCAGCAGCTTCCGGGACAACTACGAGCAGTACTTC. Amino acid sequence: CASSFRDNYEQYF.

The V gene is TRBV4-3, the J gene TRBJ2-1; 7 positions agree with TRBD2. This CDR3 is built from 20 residues. CDR1 is LGHNA and CDR2 is YSLEER in the germline V gene. Germline trimming cut 0 bases from V and 4 bases from J; bases unmatched to any gene: 18. CDR3 coding DNA: TGCGCCAGCAGCCAAGAATTCAAGTCGGGGAGGGTCGGTTTTTACAATGAGCAGTTCTTC. It encodes CASSQEFKSGRVGFYNEQFF.

This chain joins TRBV12-5 and TRBJ1-2; possibly TRBD1 for D (6 bases). CDR1 is LGHNT, CDR2 FRNRAP, per germline. Deletions cut 4 bases from V and 13 bases from J, with 13 bases between. The CDR3 spans 11 residues. DNA of the CDR3: TGTGCTAGTGGTTACTTACAGGGTTCCACCTTC. Protein product: CASGYLQGSTF.

The rearrangement uses TRBV12-5 and TRBJ1-1; tentative D call: TRBD1 (5 bases). The CDR3 contains 15 residues. In germline, CDR1 is LGHNT, CDR2 FRNRAP. Trimming removed 3 bases from V and 1 base from J, with 12 bases in between. The CDR3, as DNA: TGTGCTAGTGGTTTACAGGTAGGGGCGAACACTGAAGCTTTCTTT. Translation: CASGLQVGANTEAFF.

The V gene is TRBV2, the J gene TRBJ1-1, with 9 bases identical to TRBD1. V lost 2 bases, J lost 10 bases, and 2 bases stayed unmatched. Germline CDR1 reads SNHLY; CDR2 reads FYNNEI. This CDR3 has 12 amino acids. The CDR3 spells CASSEKTGGAFF. DNA of the CDR3: TGTGCCAGCAGTGAAAAGACAGGGGGAGCTTTCTTT.

The chain employs TRBV27 and TRBJ1-2, with 9 bases fitting TRBD1. CDR3 length: 14 residues. Germline V gene data show CDR1 as MNHEY and CDR2 as SMNVEV (reference sequence). V was clipped by 6 bases and J by 4 bases; unmatched bases: 6. Here the CDR3 DNA reads TGTGCCAGCAGGGATACAGGGGGCGCCTATGGCTACACCTTC. Its protein product is CASRDTGGAYGYTF.

The chain uses TRBV5-1 and TRBJ1-2; 10 bases align to TRBD1. V dropped 4 bases and J dropped 8; count of bases not matched to a gene: 11. The germline V gene encodes CDR1 SGHRS and CDR2 YFSETQ. This CDR3 has 15 amino acids. The CDR3 protein is CASSTETGGAGGYTF. CDR3 nucleotides: TGCGCCAGCAGCACCGAGACAGGGGGCGCAGGCGGCTACACCTTC.

This clone has a single count. The rearrangement joins TRBV10-1 to TRBJ1-1; no definite D call. There are 14 residues in the CDR3. The germline V and J ends were trimmed by 1 base and 4 bases, with 10 bases remaining between them. Germline CDR1 and CDR2: WNHNN and SYGVQD (reference sequence). DNA for the CDR3: TGCGCCAGCAGTGAGTTCCCCACGGGCACTGAAGCTTTCTTT. Protein: CASSEFPTGTEAFF.

V usage is TRBV4-1 and J usage is TRBJ1-2; D is undetermined. CDR3 length equals 19 residues. CDR1 MGHRA and CDR2 YSYEKL come from the germline V gene. V lost 4 bases and J lost 0, with 24 bases in between. The CDR3 here is CASSPDGVEARRANYGYTF. The DNA of the CDR3 is TGCGCCAGCAGCCCCGATGGGGTGGAGGCCCGAAGAGCTAACTATGGCTACACCTTC.

This sequence joins TRBV5-1 and TRBJ2-1, with a tentative D call TRBD2 (6 bases). From germline, CDR1 is SGHRS and CDR2 YFSETQ. The CDR3 extends over 14 amino acids. V lost 0 bases, J lost 8 bases, and 12 bases lay in between. The CDR3 nucleotides are TGCGCCAGCAGCTTGGAGGGTCGACTAGATGAGCAGTTCTTC. Translation gives CASSLEGRLDEQFF. The whole variable domain, filled in from reference TRBV5-1 and TRBJ2-1, reads KAGVTQTPRYLIKTRGQQVTLSCSPISGHRSVSWYQQTPGQGLQFLFEYFSETQRNKGNFPGRFSGRQFSNSRSEMNVSTLELGDSALYLCASSLEGRLDEQFFGPGTRLTVL.

This chain links TRBV5-4 with TRBJ2-7; 10 nucleotides align to TRBD1. This CDR3 is 15 amino acids long. Germline values: CDR1 SGHNT, CDR2 YYREEE (reference sequence). The V segment lost 0 bases and the J segment 3 bases; nucleotides outside the gene matches: 3. The CDR3 is CASSLGGTGVYEQYF. CDR3 bases: TGTGCCAGCAGCTTGGGTGGGACAGGGGTCTACGAGCAGTACTTC.

This chain uses TRBV18 with TRBJ1-4; no reliable D call. The germline V and J ends were trimmed by 6 bases and 1 base, with 15 bases remaining between them. The CDR3 sequence is 16 residues long. Germline V gene lookup returns CDR1 KGHSH and CDR2 LQKENI. CDR3 nucleotide sequence: TGTGCCAGCTCGCTACAAGGAGGGCGAACTAATGAAAAACTGTTTTTT. Amino acids: CASSLQGGRTNEKLFF.

The chain combines TRBV5-8 with TRBJ1-3, with D tentatively TRBD1 (6 bases). The CDR3 contains 16 residues. V was cut by 0 bases and J by 1 base, with 11 bases left in between. Per germline, CDR1 SGHTS and CDR2 YDEGEE. CDR3 in DNA: TGTGCCAGCAGCTTGGCTGGACAGATTTCTGGAAACACCATATATTTT. Encoded protein: CASSLAGQISGNTIYF.

This chain uses TRBV6-2 or TRBV6-3 with TRBJ1-2; 11 bases are shared with TRBD1. CDR1 and CDR2 from the germline V gene are MNHEY and SVGEGT. This CDR3 is 17 amino acids long. Trimming took 4 bases from V and 4 from J; bases not matched to a gene: 11. In nucleotides, the CDR3 is TGTGCCAGCAGTTCCGGCCCCGGGACAGGGGGTGCCTATGGCTACACCTTC. Protein product: CASSSGPGTGGAYGYTF.

The chain is built from TRBV29-1 and TRBJ1-3; 9 bases agree with TRBD1. The ends lost 7 bases at V and 2 bases at J; junction bases unmatched: 6. The CDR3 loop spans 14 amino acids. Germline CDR1 SQVTM, CDR2 ANQGSEA. The CDR3 reads CSAHDRGAGNTIYF. The CDR3 bases are TGCAGCGCCCACGACAGGGGGGCTGGAAACACCATATATTTT.

The chain carries TRBV4-1 and TRBJ1-1; unclear D gene. The CDR3 length is 16 residues. The ends were cut back, 5 bases at V and 0 bases at J, with 16 bases in the middle. CDR1 and CDR2 from the germline V gene are MGHRA and YSYEKL. The CDR3 sequence is CASSFEDGLVNTEAFF. CDR3 bases: TGCGCCAGCAGCTTCGAAGATGGACTGGTGAACACTGAAGCTTTCTTT.

The J gene is TRBJ2-3, the V gene TRBV7-8, with 9 bases fitting TRBD2. CDR3 length equals 16 residues. The V gene end was trimmed by 1 base and the J gene end by 0 bases; junction bases not matched to a gene: 2. The V gene's germline CDR1 is SGHVS and CDR2 FQNEAQ. The CDR3 is CASSLVGTSSTDTQYF. For the CDR3, the DNA is TGTGCCAGCAGCTTAGTAGGGACTAGCAGCACAGATACGCAGTATTTT.

J is TRBJ1-5 and V is TRBV7-2; D is perhaps TRBD1 (5 bases). The CDR3 spans 14 residues. Per the germline V gene, CDR1 is SGHTA and CDR2 is FQGNSA. V was clipped by 5 bases and J by 5 bases, with 13 bases between them. The CDR3 protein is CASSREGRDQPQHF. In DNA, the CDR3 is TGTGCCAGCAGCCGGGAGGGCAGGGATCAGCCCCAGCATTTT.

In this sample, this clone turned up once. This rearrangement joins TRBV29-1 to TRBJ1-1; no reliable D call. CDR1 and CDR2 (germline): SQVTM, ANQGSEA. Trimming pared 7 bases from V and 1 base from J, leaving 10 bases between. This CDR3 spans 12 amino acids. The DNA for the CDR3 is TGCAGCGCCACCACAGCGAACACTGAAGCTTTCTTT. Its translation: CSATTANTEAFF. The full variable domain, completed using reference TRBV29-1 and TRBJ1-1, is SAVISQKPSRDICQRGTSLTIQCQVDSQVTMMFWYRQQPGQSLTLIATANQGSEATYESGFVIDKFPISRPNLTFSTLTVSNMSPEDSSIYLCSATTANTEAFFGQGTRLTVV.

The chain joins TRBV6-1 to TRBJ2-6; possible D gene TRBD2, 6 bases. Germline V CDR1 and CDR2: MNHNS, SASEGT. This CDR3 region has 16 residues. The V end lost 1 base, the J end lost 3 bases, and 10 bases lay between the germline ends. CDR3 in amino acids: CASSEGRGFGANVLTF. In DNA form, the CDR3 reads TGTGCCAGCAGTGAAGGCCGGGGGTTTGGGGCCAACGTCCTGACTTTC.

The table lists this clone with a few counts. The rearrangement links TRBV27 to TRBJ2-3; no clear D. V lost 7 bases to trimming and J lost 4 bases, with 12 bases between them. CDR3 size: 13 residues. The germline V gene encodes CDR1 MNHEY and CDR2 SMNVEV (reference sequence). This CDR3 is CASTNPSADTQYF. Here the CDR3 DNA reads TGTGCCAGCACCAACCCCAGTGCAGATACGCAGTATTTT.